The next 14 T cell receptor beta chains were all read from a single sample in a study of blood T cell repertoires in COVID-19. TCRdb keeps only in-frame clones here, not all; method: immunoSEQ multiplex PCR. The repertoire holds about 240,000 clones, with under 85% as singletons. The specimen sequenced was peripheral blood. Receptors were obtained from a man aged 25 to 40 who had recovered from COVID-19.

This clone was seen once. V is TRBV13 and J is TRBJ1-2, with D maybe TRBD1 (6 bases). V lost 3 bases, J lost 4 bases, and 12 bases lay in between. Germline V gives CDR1 PRHDT, CDR2 FYEKMQ (reference sequence). The CDR3 spans 14 residues. CDR3 nucleotide sequence: TGTGCCAGCAGCTTGAGACAGGCGGGCTATGGCTACACCTTC. It codes for CASSLRQAGYGYTF.

The CDR3 region is CASSPWTGSAGNTIYF. DNA of the CDR3: TGTGCCAGCAGCCCTTGGACAGGCTCTGCTGGAAACACCATATATTTT. V and J are TRBV3-1 (or the pseudogene TRBV3-2) and TRBJ1-3, with TRBD1 matching 7 bases. Losses at the gene ends were 4 bases for V and 2 bases for J; bases not matched to a gene: 8. CDR1 LGHDT and CDR2 YNNKEL come from the germline V gene (reference sequence). There are 16 residues in the CDR3.

The CDR3 region is CASKGLREKLFF. The CDR3 DNA reads TGTGCCTCCAAGGGGCTTCGGGAAAAACTGTTTTTT. J is TRBJ1-4 and V is TRBV5-5; perhaps TRBD1 as D (5 bases). Trimming shortened V by 10 bases and J by 8 bases, and 15 bases separated the two germline ends. The germline CDR1 and CDR2 sequences are SGHKS and YYEKEE (reference sequence). This CDR3 spans 12 amino acids.

The chain recombines TRBV18 with TRBJ1-2; TRBD1 matches at 7 bases. The trim removed 1 base at V and 0 bases at J, leaving 14 bases unmatched. The CDR3 totals 19 residues. The V gene's germline CDR1 is KGHSH and CDR2 LQKENI. CDR3 region: CASSPLMGFKGQTNYGYTF. The CDR3 coding sequence is TGTGCCAGCTCACCACTGATGGGCTTTAAGGGACAGACTAACTATGGCTACACCTTC.

The gene calls are TRBV4-1 and TRBJ1-2; TRBD1 aligns across 9 bases. V gave up 5 bases and J gave up 6 bases; unmatched junction bases: 10. There are 15 residues in the CDR3. The V gene's germline CDR1 is MGHRA and CDR2 YSYEKL. This chain's CDR3 is CASSFRDRVVDGYTF. In DNA, the CDR3 is TGCGCCAGCAGCTTCAGGGACAGGGTGGTGGATGGCTACACCTTC.

The V call is TRBV15, the J call TRBJ2-5; 10 nucleotides match TRBD2. V lost 1 base, J lost 7 bases, and 15 bases stayed unmatched. Germline CDR1 reads LNHNV; CDR2 reads YYDKDF (reference sequence). This CDR3 comprises 18 residues. This CDR3 reads CATSRGILAGGSLATQYF. CDR3 DNA sequence: TGTGCCACCAGCAGAGGAATCTTAGCGGGGGGTTCGTTAGCGACCCAGTACTTC.

This chain connects TRBV5-4 to TRBJ2-5, with TRBD2 matching over 11 bases. The CDR3 is 15 residues long. The germline CDR1 and CDR2 sequences are SGHNT and YYREEE (reference sequence). J gave up 5 bases and V 4 bases, and 7 bases lay outside the gene matches. The CDR3: CASSPDSGGAETQYF. The DNA for the CDR3 is TGTGCCAGCAGCCCCGATAGCGGGGGGGCGGAGACCCAGTACTTC.

V usage is TRBV7-8 and J usage is TRBJ2-7, with TRBD2 as a possible D gene (5 bases). The germline V gene has CDR1 SGHVS and CDR2 FQNEAQ. Trimming shortened V by 5 bases and J by 0 bases, and 20 bases separated the two germline ends. The CDR3 loop spans 17 amino acids. The CDR3 here is CASSPVSSLMSSYEQYF. For the CDR3, the DNA is TGTGCCAGCAGCCCCGTCTCTAGCCTTATGAGCTCCTACGAGCAGTACTTC.

V usage is TRBV7-8 and J usage is TRBJ2-7; possible D gene TRBD1, 6 bases. V lost 5 bases, J lost 4 bases, and 18 bases lay in between. This CDR3 has 15 amino acids. CDR1 SGHVS and CDR2 FQNEAQ come from the germline V gene. CDR3 sequence: CASSATSQGPYEQYF. CDR3 DNA sequence: TGTGCCAGCAGCGCGACTTCACAGGGTCCGTACGAGCAGTACTTC.

V gene TRBV5-1 combines with J gene TRBJ1-3; TRBD1 matches at 10 bases. The CDR3 runs 14 residues. Germline V gene sequence: CDR1 SGHRS, CDR2 YFSETQ. The J segment lost 6 bases and the V segment lost 4 bases, leaving 4 bases of the junction unmatched. CDR3 residues: CASSPGTGVNTIYF. CDR3 coding DNA: TGCGCCAGCAGCCCCGGGACAGGGGTAAACACCATATATTTT.

The chain links TRBV10-3 to TRBJ1-3, with 8 bases identical to TRBD1. V was clipped by 7 bases and J by 4 bases; unmatched bases: 6. The CDR3 is 14 residues long. The V gene's germline CDR1 is ENHRY and CDR2 SYGVKD. The CDR3 DNA follows: TGTGCCATCAATCGTGACAGGGGAGGAAACACCATATATTTT. As protein: CAINRDRGGNTIYF.

The rearrangement joins TRBV6-5 to TRBJ2-3; TRBD2 is a possible D gene (6 bases). Germline values: CDR1 MNHEY, CDR2 SVGAGI. The CDR3 is made up of 15 amino acids. The germline V and J ends were trimmed by 5 bases and 0 bases, with 12 bases remaining between them. CDR3 amino acids: CASSRGYESTDTQYF. In DNA form, the CDR3 reads TGTGCCAGCAGTCGGGGGTACGAAAGCACAGATACGCAGTATTTT.

The chain combines TRBV19 with TRBJ2-6; 7 bases agree with TRBD1. The CDR3 length is 17 residues. The trim removed 6 bases at V and 2 bases at J, leaving 10 bases unmatched. Germline lookup yields CDR1 LNHDA and CDR2 SQIVND (reference sequence). In DNA form, the CDR3 reads TGTGCCAGTAGCTCAACAGGGGTTTTAACTGGGGCCAACGTCCTGACTTTC. Amino acid sequence: CASSSTGVLTGANVLTF.

The CDR3 is CASSPGTGADTQYF. The CDR3 DNA reads TGCGCCAGCAGCCCCGGGACAGGGGCAGATACGCAGTATTTT. The chain combines TRBV10-1 with TRBJ2-3; the match to TRBD1 covers 10 bases. V lost 6 bases and J lost 4; bases outside the gene matches: 4. The germline V gene has CDR1 WNHNN and CDR2 SYGVQD (reference sequence). The CDR3 length is 14 residues.